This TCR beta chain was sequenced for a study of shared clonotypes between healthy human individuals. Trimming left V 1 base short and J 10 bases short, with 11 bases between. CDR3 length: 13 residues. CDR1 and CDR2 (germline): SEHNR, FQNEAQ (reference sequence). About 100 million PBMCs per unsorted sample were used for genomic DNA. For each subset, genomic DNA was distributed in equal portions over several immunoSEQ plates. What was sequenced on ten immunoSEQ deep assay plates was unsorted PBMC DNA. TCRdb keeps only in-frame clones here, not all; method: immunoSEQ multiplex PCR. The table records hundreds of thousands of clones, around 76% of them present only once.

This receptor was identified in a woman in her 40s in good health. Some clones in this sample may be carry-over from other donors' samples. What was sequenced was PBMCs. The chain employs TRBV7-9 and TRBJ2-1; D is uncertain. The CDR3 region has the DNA TGTGCCAGCAGCTTAGTTTTGGATAACGAGCAGTTCTTC. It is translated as CASSLVLDNEQFF.